This T cell receptor (beta chain) was observed in a study of cytomegalovirus exposure and HLA in healthy donors. The table lists this clone with a few counts. Its target is not known. All the people who gave samples were healthy bone marrow donors. The V gene's germline CDR1 is SGHTA and CDR2 FQGNSA. The ends were cut back, 5 bases at V and 3 bases at J, with 8 bases in the middle. The CDR3 has 13 amino acids. 13 Jbeta primers and 60 Vbeta primers were used for the PCR. TCRdb keeps only in-frame clones here, not all; method: immunoSEQ multiplex PCR. The profile shows 110,000 to 150,000 clones, approximately 84% of them singletons. Study conclusions and caveats: A link between a missense DCLRE1C variant and TCR beta V- and J-gene trimming emerged from a later analysis. Presence/absence comparisons presumed near-even sequencing depth among donors. Later on, an analysis showed TCR association rates differing by HLA locus, with DRB1 the most and HLA-C the fewest.

The clonotype comes from a woman aged 60 to 75 in good health and CMV-seropositive. Sequenced input: PBMCs. The J gene is TRBJ2-1, the V gene TRBV7-2; D is unclear. CDR3 bases: TGTGCCAGCAGCCTACTTCGCTACAATGAGCAGTTCTTC. This gives the protein CASSLLRYNEQFF. The full variable domain, rest sourced from reference TRBV7-2 and TRBJ2-1, is GAGVSQSPSNKVTEKGKDVELRCDPISGHTALYWYRQSLGQGLEFLIYFQGNSAPDKSGLPSDRFSAERTGGSVSTLTIQRTQQEDSAVYLCASSLLRYNEQFFGPGTRLTVL.